The TCR beta chain described here comes from a study of T cell repertoires in cytomegalovirus infection (dated by TCRdb to between 2018 and 2021). Looking at the study overall: The HLA type of each donor mattered for the analysis, because public TCR beta signatures pointed to carriage of CMV infection along with the matching HLA type.

On this clonotype itself: The antigen it recognizes is unknown. Per-nucleotide qualities are absent, and no much larger clonotype sits a single base away.

These reads were obtained on an Illumina HiSeq 1500. The public sequencing data were trimmed at Q25 with fastp and processed into clonotypes with MiXCR by TCRdb, which kept only in-frame beta chains. Each record represents a unique CDR3 protein, reported with the most common genes and DNA among its rows. For this sample the table gives about 530,000 distinct CDR3 sequences, of which about 26% were detected only once. About 12% of the sample comes from the top ten. Study-level results and caveats: The ex vivo response was dominated by HLA-C-restricted CMV-specific TCR beta clonotypes, which also provided the single most frequent clonotype in two of eight donors. Carriers of CMV infection plus the relevant HLA type were discriminated by the cumulative frequency of public TCR beta family members in the study cohort and in an independent approximately 360-donor cohort.

The clonotype originates from a human donor in good health (CMV status not recorded). Some clones in this sample may be carry-over from other donors' samples. The specimen was PBMCs.

The CDR3 protein sequence reads: CATGRTGHQPQHF. In nucleotides, the sequence is TGTGCCACCGGAAGGACAGGGCATCAGCCCCAGCATTTT. The chain joins TRBV15 to TRBJ1-5; TRBD1 matches 8 bases in the middle. The cysteine opens and the phenylalanine closes a CDR3 of 13 amino acids. This entry keeps only the CDR3 DNA: 39 bases, framed from base 1. CDR1 and CDR2 (LNHNV, YYDKDF) derive from the germline V gene (reference sequence). V is pruned by 8 bases and J by 5 bases, leaving 5 bases of the junction without a gene match. The full variable domain, with segments outside the CDR3 supplied by the reference TRBV15 and TRBJ1-5 proteins, appears as DAMVIQNPRYQVTQFGKPVTLSCSQTLNHNVMYWYQQKSSQAPKLLFHYYDKDFNNEADTPDNFQSRRPNTSFCFLDIRSPGLGDTAMYLCATGRTGHQPQHFGDGTRLSIL.